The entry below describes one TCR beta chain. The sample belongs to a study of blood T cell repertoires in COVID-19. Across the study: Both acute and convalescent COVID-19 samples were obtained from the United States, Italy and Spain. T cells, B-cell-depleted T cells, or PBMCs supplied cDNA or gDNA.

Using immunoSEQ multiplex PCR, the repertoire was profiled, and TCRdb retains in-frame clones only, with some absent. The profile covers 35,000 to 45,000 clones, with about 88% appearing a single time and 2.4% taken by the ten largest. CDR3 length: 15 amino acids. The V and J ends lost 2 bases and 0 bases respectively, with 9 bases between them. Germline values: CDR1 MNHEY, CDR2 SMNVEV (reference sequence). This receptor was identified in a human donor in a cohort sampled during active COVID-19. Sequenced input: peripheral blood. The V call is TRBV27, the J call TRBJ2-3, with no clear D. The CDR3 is CASSLVPGSTDTQYF. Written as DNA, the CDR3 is TGTGCCAGCAGTTTAGTCCCAGGAAGCACAGATACGCAGTATTTT.